The entry below describes one T cell receptor (beta chain). Antigen: not known. V gave up 11 bases and J gave up 3 bases; unmatched junction bases: 9. The length of the CDR3 is 13 residues. Germline-derived CDR1 and CDR2 are MNHEY and SVGAGI. The record originates from a study of cytomegalovirus exposure and HLA in healthy donors. Primers: 60 Vbeta forward and 13 Jbeta reverse. Sequencing used immunoSEQ multiplex PCR; TCRdb keeps in-frame clones, though not all of them. This table has tens of thousands of clones, around 78% appearing once. Study observations and caveats: A few V segments could not be told apart, such as TRBV6-2 and TRBV6-3, and were left out. Highly shared variants forming one cluster were likely a sequencing artifact.

Sequenced input: PBMCs. This clonotype was sampled from a man aged 45-65 years in good health and CMV-seronegative. The chain uses TRBV6-5 and TRBJ2-7; 8 positions agree with TRBD1. The CDR3 DNA reads TGTGCCGCCGCCCGGGACAGGTACTACGAGCAGTACTTC. Its protein product is CAAARDRYYEQYF.